Below are 25 T cell receptor beta chains sequenced from a single sample in a study of T cells in Graves' hyperthyroidism and ophthalmopathy. From RNA transcripts, TCR beta CDR3 regions were amplified. During a first-round RT-PCR of the TCR CDR3, the HTBI primer set was used. In TCRdb, the multiplex PCR reads were re-called with MiXCR into one record per CDR3 protein. The data contain 380,000 or so distinct CDR3 sequences, roughly 14% of them singletons. The sample taken for sequencing was blood. The receptors originated from a man aged 25-40 years with Graves' hyperthyroidism that later progressed to Graves' ophthalmopathy.

A word on this clonotype: This could be a read error, since a much larger clone is one nucleotide away. The rearrangement joins TRBV18 to TRBJ1-6, with no clear D. The CDR3 totals 14 residues. Germline V gives CDR1 KGHSH, CDR2 LQKENI. CDR3 nucleotides: TGTACCAGCTCACCAGCTTCCGGGGTTTCACCCCTCCACTTT. Protein: CTSSPASGVSPLHF.

In this sample, this clonotype turned up many times. The V and J genes are TRBV28 and TRBJ2-7; TRBD1 agrees at 7 bases. This CDR3 comprises 13 residues. V lost 4 bases, J lost 3 bases, and 3 bases stayed unmatched. Germline CDR1 is MDHEN and CDR2 is SYDVKM. CDR3 residues: CASSSGQLYEQYF. The CDR3 bases are TGTGCCAGCAGTTCGGGACAGCTCTACGAGCAGTACTTC.

This clonotype has just a few counts. The chain has TRBV28 and TRBJ1-4; a possible D gene is TRBD1 (5 bases). Germline V gene lookup returns CDR1 MDHEN and CDR2 SYDVKM. The CDR3 is 14 residues long. V was pared by 8 bases and J by 10 bases, with 20 bases between. This CDR3 reads CASGGGQLEGKLFF. The CDR3 DNA sequence: TGTGCCAGCGGTGGAGGACAACTGGAGGGAAAACTGTTTTTT.

This clonotype was seen a handful of times. This chain connects TRBV10-2 to TRBJ1-2; D is ambiguous. Germline V lookup: CDR1 WSHSY, CDR2 SAAADI. The V and J ends lost 5 bases and 5 bases respectively, with 12 bases between them. The CDR3 runs to 13 residues. CDR3 sequence (DNA): TGCGCCAGCAGTATCCGGGCCACATATGGCTACACCTTC. Translating gives CASSIRATYGYTF.

This clonotype was seen ten or more times. This sequence joins TRBV9 and TRBJ2-3, with TRBD2 identical over 7 bases. V dropped 4 bases and J dropped 6; count of bases not matched to a gene: 11. Germline V lookup: CDR1 SGDLS, CDR2 YYNGEE. This CDR3 is built from 15 residues. This chain's CDR3 is CASSSGLLGVDTQYF. For the CDR3, the DNA is TGTGCCAGCAGCTCGGGACTACTCGGTGTGGATACGCAGTATTTT.

This clonotype was detected many times. This chain links TRBV20-1 with TRBJ2-3; 10 nucleotides match TRBD1. The J segment lost 2 bases and the V segment lost 2 bases, leaving 10 bases of the junction unmatched. CDR1 and CDR2 (germline): DFQATT, SNEGSKA (reference sequence). The CDR3 is 17 residues long. CDR3 DNA sequence: TGCAGTGCTAGAAGATTACGGACAGGGGGTGTCACAGATACGCAGTATTTT. The encoded protein is CSARRLRTGGVTDTQYF.

This clonotype was counted at least ten times. J is TRBJ2-1 and V is TRBV7-3, with 8 bases matching TRBD2. V lost 0 bases, J lost 4 bases, and 8 bases stayed unmatched. The CDR3 contains 17 residues. The germline V gene encodes CDR1 SGHTA and CDR2 FQGTGA. Written as DNA, the CDR3 is TGTGCCAGCAGCTTAACGCGGTCCCGGGGGGGGTACAATGAGCAGTTCTTC. Amino acids: CASSLTRSRGGYNEQFF.

There are many counts of this clonotype. The chain joins TRBV24-1 to TRBJ2-1; tentative D call: TRBD1 (6 bases). V lost 5 bases and J lost 0, with 10 bases in between. Germline V lookup: CDR1 KGHDR, CDR2 SFDVKD. This CDR3 has 15 amino acids. CDR3: CATSAGQSSYNEQFF. DNA for the CDR3: TGTGCCACCAGTGCCGGACAGAGCTCCTACAATGAGCAGTTCTTC.

This clonotype came up a few times. V and J are TRBV10-1 and TRBJ1-2; D perhaps matches TRBD1 (5 bases). This CDR3 contains 15 residues. The germline V gene encodes CDR1 WNHNN and CDR2 SYGVQD (reference sequence). V was trimmed by 5 bases and J by 2 bases, leaving 15 bases between them. The CDR3 DNA reads TGCGCCAGCAGTCCAGGGAGATCACCGAACTATGGCTACACCTTC. Protein product: CASSPGRSPNYGYTF.

This clonotype appeared a few times. The chain recombines TRBV24-1 with TRBJ2-2; D is possibly TRBD1 (6 bases). V lost 6 bases, J lost 1 base, and 8 bases lay in between. The germline gives CDR1 KGHDR, CDR2 SFDVKD. The CDR3 length is 14 residues. The CDR3 protein is CATSWGQNTGELFF. The DNA for the CDR3 is TGTGCCACCAGTTGGGGACAGAACACCGGGGAGCTGTTTTTT.

This clonotype has ten or more counts. The chain recombines TRBV3-1 with TRBJ2-3; D gene ambiguous. The V and J ends lost 5 bases and 4 bases respectively, with 19 bases between them. Germline loops: CDR1 LGHDT, CDR2 YNNKEL (reference sequence). The length of the CDR3 is 16 residues. This CDR3 reads CASSFGLSIQADTQYF. In DNA, the CDR3 is TGTGCCAGCAGCTTCGGGTTATCAATCCAGGCAGATACGCAGTATTTT.

Of note for this clonotype: Given a much more abundant clone one base away, this may be a read error. The chain combines TRBV11-2 with TRBJ1-6; D is uncertain. This CDR3 spans 14 amino acids. CDR1 and CDR2 from the germline V gene are SGHAT and FQNNGV. CDR3 protein: CASSLVTYNLPLHF. CDR3 coding DNA: TGTGCCAGCAGCTTAGTGACCTATAATTTACCCCTCCACTTT.

In its sample, this clonotype was seen a few times. The chain links TRBV5-8 to TRBJ2-1, with a tentative D call TRBD1 (6 bases). CDR3 length equals 13 residues. The germline V gene has CDR1 SGHTS and CDR2 YDEGEE. The V end was cut by 0 bases, the J end by 12 bases, with 13 bases between. CDR3 amino acids: CASSLDRGRGQFF. The CDR3 bases are TGTGCCAGCAGCTTGGATAGAGGCAGGGGGCAGTTCTTC.

This clonotype was counted many times. The V gene is TRBV12-3 or TRBV12-4, the J gene TRBJ1-1; 7 positions match TRBD1. The trim removed 6 bases at V and 0 bases at J, leaving 4 bases unmatched. The CDR3 runs to 14 residues. CDR3: CASSYTGVNTEAFF. Written as DNA, the CDR3 is TGTGCCAGCAGCTATACAGGGGTGAACACTGAAGCTTTCTTT.

This clonotype was picked up a small number of times. The chain couples TRBV4-1 to TRBJ1-2; unclear D gene. Trimming took off 3 bases at V and 4 bases at J, with 12 bases between the two ends. Germline V CDR1 and CDR2: MGHRA, YSYEKL. The CDR3 has 14 amino acids. CDR3 sequence reads: CASSQAAGSYGYTF. The CDR3 DNA sequence: TGCGCCAGCAGCCAGGCAGCCGGGAGCTATGGCTACACCTTC.

This clonotype was counted only a few times. V is TRBV7-2 and J is TRBJ2-5; 7 bases line up with TRBD1. This CDR3 comprises 15 residues. The V segment lost 0 bases and the J segment 7 bases; nucleotides outside the gene matches: 8. CDR1 and CDR2 (germline): SGHTA, FQGNSA. The CDR3 loop is CASSLAPGTVGTQYF. Here the CDR3 DNA reads TGTGCCAGCAGCTTAGCCCCCGGGACAGTAGGGACCCAGTACTTC.

This clonotype was recorded many times. The CDR3 nucleotides are TGTGCCACCAGTGGCGACAGGGGAGAGAGAGAGACCCAGTACTTC. Protein product: CATSGDRGERETQYF. The gene calls are TRBV24-1 and TRBJ2-5, with 8 bases lining up with TRBD1. This CDR3 is 15 amino acids long. With 5 bases clipped from V and 4 bases from J, the junction kept 8 bases outside the gene matches. Germline V CDR1 and CDR2: KGHDR, SFDVKD.

This clonotype was counted a few times. The chain uses TRBV9 and TRBJ2-3; 9 bases are a match to TRBD2. The CDR3 covers 14 residues. Germline assignment: CDR1 SGDLS and CDR2 YYNGEE. Trimming at V came to 0 bases and at J to 8 bases, leaving 4 bases not matched to a gene. Here the CDR3 reads CASSVVVSGGTQYF. CDR3 nucleotide sequence: TGTGCCAGCAGCGTAGTCGTTAGCGGGGGTACGCAGTATTTT.

The table lists this clonotype with many counts. The V call is TRBV7-9, the J call TRBJ2-1, with TRBD2 matching over 7 bases. The CDR3 totals 14 residues. The ends lost 2 bases at V and 4 bases at J; junction bases unmatched: 2. Germline V gene sequence: CDR1 SEHNR, CDR2 FQNEAQ (reference sequence). The CDR3 here is CASSLTGGYNEQFF. The CDR3 bases are TGTGCCAGCAGCTTAACGGGGGGTTACAATGAGCAGTTCTTC.

The chain links TRBV27 to TRBJ2-3; tentatively, D is TRBD2 (5 bases). Germline loops: CDR1 MNHEY, CDR2 SMNVEV (reference sequence). The CDR3 runs 14 residues. V was trimmed by 2 bases and J by 2 bases, leaving 8 bases between them. CDR3 protein: CASSLSDYTDTQYF. The CDR3 DNA reads as TGTGCCAGCAGTTTAAGTGACTACACAGATACGCAGTATTTT.

In its sample, this clonotype was seen many times. The chain employs TRBV20-1 and TRBJ2-3, with 10 positions matching TRBD1. Looked up from germline, CDR1 is DFQATT and CDR2 is SNEGSKA (reference sequence). This CDR3 comprises 15 residues. V dropped 3 bases and J dropped 2; count of bases not matched to a gene: 5. CDR3 bases: TGCAGTGCTAGGACGGGACAGGGGAACACAGATACGCAGTATTTT. Encoded protein: CSARTGQGNTDTQYF.

This clonotype showed up many times. The chain is built from TRBV12-3 or TRBV12-4 and TRBJ2-2; D possibly matches TRBD1 or TRBD2 (6 bases each). V dropped 8 bases and J dropped 9 bases, with 16 bases sitting between them. The CDR3 totals 13 residues. The CDR3 DNA reads as TGTGCCAGCTCCCCCGGGGGCAGGCGGGAGCTGTTTTTT. Translation: CASSPGGRRELFF.

This clonotype was seen a few times. CDR3 loop: CASSPRGGLTDTQYF. Here the CDR3 DNA reads TGTGCCAGCAGTCCGCGAGGGGGGCTCACAGATACGCAGTATTTT. The J gene is TRBJ2-3, the V gene TRBV7-9; D possibly uses TRBD1 or TRBD2 (6 bases each). The length of the CDR3 is 15 residues. The V and J ends lost 6 bases and 2 bases respectively, with 15 bases between them. From germline, CDR1 is SEHNR and CDR2 FQNEAQ (reference sequence).

This chain connects TRBV25-1 to TRBJ1-2; 8 bases match TRBD1. The CDR3 totals 15 residues. CDR1 and CDR2 (germline): MGHDK, SYGVNS. J gave up 2 bases and V 6 bases, and 8 bases lay outside the gene matches. This CDR3 reads CASSHGQGFNYGYTF. The CDR3 DNA is TGTGCCAGCAGCCACGGACAGGGTTTCAACTATGGCTACACCTTC.

Many counts were recorded for this clonotype. This chain uses TRBV18 with TRBJ2-5; TRBD2 matches at 11 bases. With 2 bases clipped from V and 5 bases from J, the junction kept 4 bases outside the gene matches. Germline V gene lookup returns CDR1 KGHSH and CDR2 LQKENI. This CDR3 is 15 amino acids long. CDR3 nucleotide sequence: TGTGCCAGCTCACCAGCTAGCGGGGGGATGGAGACCCAGTACTTC. Its protein is CASSPASGGMETQYF.